The 31 T cell receptor beta chains below were found in one sample sequenced in a study of neurological immune-mediated disorders. TCRdb reprocessed the 5' RACE reads with MiXCR, giving one entry per CDR3 protein. The table includes 50,000 or so distinct CDR3 sequences, roughly 3.8% detected once. The specimen sequenced was PBMCs. Receptors originate from a man aged 60 to 75 with multiple sclerosis.

The sample holds many counts of this clonotype. The V and J genes are TRBV5-1 and TRBJ2-1; 7 bases match TRBD2. Trimming removed 2 bases from V and 7 bases from J; junction bases left unmatched: 9. Germline V gene data show CDR1 as SGHRS and CDR2 as YFSETQ. The CDR3 runs 15 residues. The CDR3 DNA sequence: TGCGCCAGCAGCTTAAAGCGGGATTTGGTTAATGAGCAGTTCTTC. It yields the protein CASSLKRDLVNEQFF.

Ten or more counts support this clonotype. The chain combines TRBV28 with TRBJ2-5; 8 nucleotides match TRBD1. Losses at the gene ends were 7 bases for V and 0 bases for J; bases not matched to a gene: 10. The CDR3 loop spans 16 amino acids. Germline V gene sequence: CDR1 MDHEN, CDR2 SYDVKM. CDR3 sequence: CASNGNRGKYQETQYF. CDR3 bases: TGTGCCAGCAACGGAAACAGGGGGAAGTACCAAGAGACCCAGTACTTC.

This clonotype has just a few counts. The chain has TRBV7-6 and TRBJ1-5; no clear D gene. The V end was cut by 1 base, the J end by 6 bases, with 10 bases between. Per the germline V gene, CDR1 is SGHVS and CDR2 is FNYEAQ. The length of the CDR3 is 14 residues. The CDR3 sequence: CASSLEAALQPQHF. CDR3 coding DNA: TGTGCCAGCAGCTTAGAGGCAGCCCTTCAGCCCCAGCATTTT.

This clonotype was observed at least ten times. The rearrangement joins TRBV7-9 to TRBJ2-6; the D is unclear. The V end was cut by 5 bases, the J end by 0 bases, with 8 bases between. The CDR3 extends over 15 amino acids. Germline CDR1 SEHNR, CDR2 FQNEAQ (reference sequence). The DNA of the CDR3 is TGTGCCAGCAGCCCGGACGGCTCTGGGGCCAACGTCCTGACTTTC. Translated, it gives CASSPDGSGANVLTF.

This clonotype was found many times. This CDR3 reads CSVEGDNHYEQYF. The CDR3 DNA reads TGCAGCGTTGAGGGGGACAACCACTACGAGCAGTACTTC. This rearrangement joins TRBV29-1 to TRBJ2-7; possible D gene TRBD1, 6 bases. CDR3 length: 13 residues. V was pared by 3 bases and J by 3 bases, with 12 bases between. The germline V gene encodes CDR1 SQVTM and CDR2 ANQGSEA.

This clonotype has a count of ten or more. V and J are TRBV6-6 and TRBJ2-7; D is uncertain. V was cut by 6 bases and J by 4 bases, with 19 bases left in between. Germline CDR1 is MNHNY and CDR2 is SVGAGI (reference sequence). CDR3 length: 15 amino acids. CDR3 residues: CASRDGGADSYEQYF. DNA of the CDR3: TGTGCCAGCAGGGACGGCGGCGCCGACTCTTACGAGCAGTACTTC.

The table lists this clonotype with many counts. The genes are TRBV7-2 and TRBJ1-2; 7 bases are a match to TRBD1. Germline values: CDR1 SGHTA, CDR2 FQGNSA. Trimming took 6 bases from V and 3 from J; bases not matched to a gene: 7. The CDR3 is made up of 14 amino acids. CDR3 nucleotide sequence: TGTGCCAGCAGTTCGACAGGGAGGGACTATGGCTACACCTTC. Translated: CASSSTGRDYGYTF.

There are many counts of this clonotype. The rearrangement uses TRBV7-3 and TRBJ2-3; 8 bases agree with TRBD1. In germline, CDR1 is SGHTA, CDR2 FQGTGA. The CDR3 totals 15 residues. V trimming: 5 bases; J trimming: 5 bases; junction bases outside the gene matches: 9. CDR3 bases: TGTGCCAGCAGCGAATCAGGGGGCGCCGTAGATACGCAGTATTTT. Protein sequence: CASSESGGAVDTQYF. Full variable domain (outside the CDR3, taken from reference TRBV7-3 and TRBJ2-3): GAGVSQTPSNKVTEKGKYVELRCDPISGHTALYWYRQSLGQGPEFLIYFQGTGAADDSGLPNDRFFAVRPEGSVSTLKIQRTERGDSAVYLCASSESGGAVDTQYFGPGTRLTVL.

In its sample, this clonotype was seen many times. The chain has TRBV5-1 and TRBJ2-5; D ambiguous. The germline CDR1 and CDR2 sequences are SGHRS and YFSETQ. V gave up 1 base and J gave up 5 bases, with 12 bases separating them. The CDR3 runs 14 residues. CDR3 in amino acids: CASSLSLSGETQYF. The CDR3 region has the DNA TGCGCCAGCAGCTTGAGCCTTTCCGGGGAGACCCAGTACTTC.

This clonotype was found a few times. The chain uses TRBV20-1 and TRBJ2-2, with TRBD2 identical over 13 bases. Germline-derived CDR1 and CDR2 are DFQATT and SNEGSKA (reference sequence). The CDR3 consists of 17 residues. V lost 0 bases, J lost 3 bases, and 4 bases stayed unmatched. The CDR3 sequence is CSARDRLAGGYTGELFF. In DNA, the CDR3 is TGCAGTGCTAGAGATAGACTAGCGGGGGGCTACACCGGGGAGCTGTTTTTT.

Ten or more counts support this clonotype. CDR3 region: CASSLGDRDNQPQHF. The CDR3, as DNA: TGTGCCAGCAGCTTAGGGGACAGGGATAATCAGCCCCAGCATTTT. The rearrangement joins TRBV7-2 to TRBJ1-5; 9 bases match TRBD1. Germline trimming cut 1 base from V and 4 bases from J; bases unmatched to any gene: 2. This CDR3 spans 15 amino acids. The germline CDR1 and CDR2 sequences are SGHTA and FQGNSA.

This clonotype was recorded at least ten times. This chain joins TRBV7-2 and TRBJ1-1; D is ambiguous. Trimming removed 1 base at V and 1 base at J, with 10 bases between. The CDR3 runs 15 residues. CDR1 is SGHTA and CDR2 is FQGNSA in the germline V gene. DNA of the CDR3: TGTGCCAGCAGCTTAGGGCCTGGATGGAACACTGAAGCTTTCTTT. This translates into CASSLGPGWNTEAFF.

This clonotype appeared many times. The chain couples TRBV27 to TRBJ2-1; D is possibly TRBD2 (6 bases). This CDR3 has 14 residues. V lost 5 bases and J lost 3, with 11 bases in between. Germline CDR1 and CDR2: MNHEY and SMNVEV (reference sequence). The CDR3 spells CASSGGAGYNEQFF. For the CDR3, the DNA is TGTGCCAGCAGTGGAGGGGCTGGCTACAATGAGCAGTTCTTC.

This clonotype was found many times. J is TRBJ2-4 and V is TRBV14; 10 bases agree with TRBD2. This CDR3 contains 17 residues. Germline CDR1 reads SGHDN; CDR2 reads FVKESK. V trimming: 0 bases; J trimming: 9 bases; junction bases outside the gene matches: 11. The CDR3 region is CASSQEGTAGGNGIQYF. The DNA of the CDR3 is TGTGCCAGCAGCCAAGAAGGAACAGCGGGAGGGAACGGCATTCAGTACTTC.

The J gene is TRBJ2-7, the V gene TRBV20-1; possible D gene TRBD1, 5 bases. V shed 6 bases and J shed 0 bases, with 12 bases lying between them. CDR3 length: 13 amino acids. The germline CDR1 and CDR2 sequences are DFQATT and SNEGSKA (reference sequence). The CDR3 protein is CSARTFLSYEQYF. The DNA of the CDR3 is TGCAGTGCCAGGACATTCCTCTCCTACGAGCAGTACTTC.

The chain recombines TRBV20-1 with TRBJ2-5; D possibly corresponds to TRBD1 (6 bases). Trimming removed 7 bases at V and 4 bases at J, with 22 bases between. The length of the CDR3 is 15 residues. The germline V gene has CDR1 DFQATT and CDR2 SNEGSKA (reference sequence). The CDR3 nucleotides read TGCAGTGTTGCGAGGACAGTAGGTTTCTCAGAGACCCAGTACTTC. It encodes CSVARTVGFSETQYF.

Turning to this clonotype: A much larger clone lies a single base off, so this may be a read error. The rearrangement links TRBV20-1 to TRBJ2-7; 12 nucleotides match TRBD1. Germline V gives CDR1 DFQATT, CDR2 SNEGSKA (reference sequence). V shed 4 bases, J shed 11 bases, and the junction held 15 bases outside the gene matches. CDR3 size: 15 residues. CDR3 protein: CSATNTGTGGSGKYF. In DNA form, the CDR3 reads TGCAGTGCTACTAACACCGGGACAGGGGGCTCCGGGAAGTACTTC.

This clonotype was counted at least ten times. The gene calls are TRBV5-6 and TRBJ2-5; 7 bases line up with TRBD2. Germline assignment: CDR1 SGHDT and CDR2 YYEEEE. The CDR3 has 13 residues. V lost 2 bases, J lost 5 bases, and 3 bases stayed unmatched. CDR3 sequence: CASSLKGGETQYF. The CDR3 DNA reads as TGTGCCAGCAGCTTAAAGGGAGGGGAGACCCAGTACTTC.

The CDR3 nucleotides are TGCGCCAGCAGGCTCGGGTCAGAGCAGCCCCAGCATTTT. This encodes CASRLGSEQPQHF. This chain connects TRBV5-1 to TRBJ1-5; D gene ambiguous. CDR3 length equals 13 residues. Germline-derived CDR1 and CDR2 are SGHRS and YFSETQ. V was cut by 5 bases and J by 7 bases, with 13 bases left in between.

This clonotype was counted at least ten times. The chain joins TRBV20-1 to TRBJ2-1; TRBD2 agrees at 14 bases. Per germline, CDR1 DFQATT and CDR2 SNEGSKA (reference sequence). Unmatched junction bases numbered 12, after V lost 7 bases and J lost 4 bases. The CDR3 runs 17 residues. CDR3 DNA: TGCAGTGGGTTGGGACTAGCGGGAGTGGGTGCATACAATGAGCAGTTCTTC. Residues: CSGLGLAGVGAYNEQFF.

In this sample, this clonotype turned up many times. The chain carries TRBV28 and TRBJ1-5; D gene ambiguous. This CDR3 comprises 15 residues. The germline gives CDR1 MDHEN, CDR2 SYDVKM. V was cut by 2 bases and J by 3 bases, with 11 bases left in between. CDR3: CASSLLAGDNQPQHF. The CDR3 nucleotides read TGTGCCAGCAGTTTACTGGCTGGTGACAATCAGCCCCAGCATTTT.

This clonotype was counted many times. The gene calls are TRBV20-1 and TRBJ2-1; 9 nucleotides line up with TRBD2. Losses at the gene ends were 0 bases for V and 4 bases for J; bases not matched to a gene: 4. Germline V CDR1 and CDR2: DFQATT, SNEGSKA (reference sequence). The CDR3 runs 15 residues. CDR3 in amino acids: CSARDISGGYNEQFF. The CDR3 DNA sequence: TGCAGTGCTAGAGATATTAGCGGGGGATACAATGAGCAGTTCTTC.

This clonotype appeared many times. The chain uses TRBV20-1 and TRBJ2-1; 7 positions match TRBD1. Germline CDR1 and CDR2: DFQATT and SNEGSKA (reference sequence). Trimming at V came to 6 bases and at J to 10 bases, leaving 18 bases not matched to a gene. This CDR3 contains 15 residues. The CDR3 sequence: CSAHPNRGTLGEQFF. The CDR3 region has the DNA TGCAGTGCGCATCCGAACAGGGGCACTCTTGGGGAGCAGTTCTTC.

V usage is TRBV20-1 and J usage is TRBJ2-3; 8 positions agree with TRBD2. Germline CDR1 DFQATT, CDR2 SNEGSKA (reference sequence). Losses at the gene ends were 3 bases for V and 2 bases for J; bases not matched to a gene: 7. The CDR3 loop spans 15 amino acids. In DNA form, the CDR3 reads TGCAGTGCTAGTGCGCCTAGCGGGCCCACAGATACGCAGTATTTT. It codes for CSASAPSGPTDTQYF.

In this sample, this clonotype is medium-sized. V usage is TRBV5-1 and J usage is TRBJ2-7; no reliable D call. The V end was cut by 4 bases, the J end by 3 bases, with 14 bases between. Germline-derived CDR1 and CDR2 are SGHRS and YFSETQ. This CDR3 region has 14 residues. CDR3 coding DNA: TGCGCCAGCAGCCCCGCAGCAGGAATCTACGAGCAGTACTTC. As protein: CASSPAAGIYEQYF.

This clonotype came up many times. The chain combines TRBV20-1 with TRBJ2-1; no clear D. The CDR3 is 17 amino acids. Germline CDR1 is DFQATT and CDR2 is SNEGSKA (reference sequence). V gave up 0 bases and J gave up 0 bases, with 15 bases separating them. This CDR3 reads CSARDLFRANSYNEQFF. CDR3 nucleotide sequence: TGCAGTGCTAGAGATCTGTTTCGGGCTAACTCCTACAATGAGCAGTTCTTC.

This clonotype was seen ten or more times. This chain links TRBV14 with TRBJ2-1; 8 bases align to TRBD2. V lost 4 bases and J lost 2; bases outside the gene matches: 4. Germline loops: CDR1 SGHDN, CDR2 FVKESK. The CDR3 covers 15 residues. The DNA of the CDR3 is TGTGCCAGCAGCCCGACTAGCGCGCCCTACAATGAGCAGTTCTTC. Encoded protein: CASSPTSAPYNEQFF.

This clonotype has ten or more counts. V is TRBV12-3 or TRBV12-4 and J is TRBJ1-1; D perhaps matches TRBD1 (6 bases). This CDR3 region has 14 residues. The V end was cut by 5 bases, the J end by 0 bases, with 10 bases between. CDR3 sequence (DNA): TGTGCCAGCAGTCCCACAGGGTTGAACACTGAAGCTTTCTTT. Translation: CASSPTGLNTEAFF.

This clonotype was picked up many times. This chain joins TRBV29-1 and TRBJ1-2; tentative D call: TRBD1 (5 bases). The CDR3 runs 10 residues. CDR1 and CDR2 (germline): SQVTM, ANQGSEA. V was trimmed by 7 bases and J by 7 bases, leaving 10 bases between them. CDR3 nucleotide sequence: TGCAGCGCCTCGGGGGGTGGCTACACCTTC. Its translation is CSASGGGYTF.

In its sample, this clonotype was seen a few times. The chain couples TRBV29-1 to TRBJ2-3; the D gene is possibly TRBD2 (6 bases). Germline V lookup: CDR1 SQVTM, CDR2 ANQGSEA. The length of the CDR3 is 13 residues. Trimming left V 4 bases short and J 4 bases short, with 12 bases between. The CDR3 protein is CSVAPTSSDTQYF. CDR3 nucleotide sequence: TGCAGCGTTGCTCCGACTAGTTCAGATACGCAGTATTTT.

This clonotype showed up many times. This chain connects TRBV20-1 to TRBJ2-5, with unresolved D. The CDR3 contains 11 residues. CDR1 is DFQATT, CDR2 SNEGSKA, per germline (reference sequence). Trimming pared 6 bases from V and 5 bases from J, leaving 10 bases between. CDR3 in DNA: TGCAGTGCCGTACTTCGGGAGACCCAGTACTTC. Translating gives CSAVLRETQYF.